What follows are 32 T cell receptor beta chains derived from one specimen sequenced in a study of T cells in Graves' hyperthyroidism and ophthalmopathy. RNA transcripts provided the source from which TCR beta CDR3 regions were amplified. The TCR CDR3 first-round RT-PCR relied on the HTBI primer set. Via MiXCR, TCRdb re-called the multiplex PCR reads, giving one row per CDR3 protein. Found here are 550,000 to 600,000 distinct CDR3 sequences, more than 13% of them singletons; the top ten hold roughly 6.9%. The sample was blood. The receptor source for this set is a young woman with Graves' ophthalmopathy.

In this sample, this clonotype turned up many times. The chain is built from TRBV28 and TRBJ2-1; D is unresolved. The CDR3 contains 15 residues. The V and J ends lost 6 bases and 4 bases respectively, with 16 bases between them. Per the germline V gene, CDR1 is MDHEN and CDR2 is SYDVKM. CDR3: CASSTDTFSYNEQFF. The DNA for the CDR3 is TGTGCCAGCAGCACTGATACTTTTAGTTACAATGAGCAGTTCTTC.

At least ten counts were recorded for this clonotype. The chain is built from TRBV18 and TRBJ1-1; unclear D gene. This CDR3 spans 15 amino acids. CDR1 KGHSH and CDR2 LQKENI come from the germline V gene. V was cut by 2 bases and J by 1 base, with 11 bases left in between. DNA for the CDR3: TGTGCCAGCTCACCATCCTCGGGAGGGAACACTGAAGCTTTCTTT. It yields the protein CASSPSSGGNTEAFF.

This clonotype was detected ten times or more. The J gene is TRBJ1-5, the V gene TRBV6-1, with D maybe TRBD1 (5 bases). V lost 5 bases and J 6 bases, leaving 20 bases between the germline ends. From germline, CDR1 is MNHNS and CDR2 SASEGT. This CDR3 is built from 16 residues. In DNA form, the CDR3 reads TGTGCCAGCAGTTTCAGACAGCCAGAAGGTGGTCAGCCCCAGCATTTT. Its protein product is CASSFRQPEGGQPQHF.

The chain combines TRBV6-1 with TRBJ2-7, with a tentative D call TRBD1 (5 bases). Trimming left V 10 bases short and J 1 base short, with 14 bases between. Germline V lookup: CDR1 MNHNS, CDR2 SASEGT. The CDR3 covers 13 residues. The CDR3 bases are TGTGCCACCCTCATCCCAGGGTCCTACGAGCAGTACTTC. It translates to CATLIPGSYEQYF.

This clonotype was found many times. The chain couples TRBV6-1 to TRBJ1-1, with D perhaps TRBD1 (6 bases). The V end lost 6 bases, the J end lost 5 bases, and 13 bases lay between the germline ends. The CDR3 is 13 amino acids. Germline lookup yields CDR1 MNHNS and CDR2 SASEGT. In DNA form, the CDR3 reads TGTGCCAGCAGAAAAGGGGGGGTAACTGAAGCTTTCTTT. Amino acid sequence: CASRKGGVTEAFF.

This clonotype was seen repeatedly, ten times or more. The chain couples TRBV11-2 to TRBJ1-5, with TRBD1 matching over 7 bases. After removal of 4 bases from V and 4 bases from J, the junction contained 10 bases not matched to a gene. Germline V CDR1 and CDR2: SGHAT, FQNNGV. The CDR3 loop spans 16 amino acids. This CDR3 reads CASSSQGGGLNQPQHF. CDR3 sequence (DNA): TGTGCCAGCAGCTCCCAGGGGGGGGGTCTAAATCAGCCCCAGCATTTT.

This clonotype was counted ten times or more. The chain combines TRBV11-2 with TRBJ2-1; TRBD2 might be the D (5 bases). CDR1 is SGHAT, CDR2 FQNNGV, per germline. This CDR3 spans 14 amino acids. Trimming cost V 1 base and J 9 bases, with 13 bases left between them. DNA of the CDR3: TGTGCCAGCAGCTTAGGGGCTACCCGGGGTGAGCAGTTCTTC. Translation gives CASSLGATRGEQFF.

This clonotype has a handful of counts. The chain carries TRBV6-1 and TRBJ2-1; the D is unclear. The ends were cut back, 8 bases at V and 7 bases at J, with 12 bases in the middle. Germline V gene sequence: CDR1 MNHNS, CDR2 SASEGT. The CDR3 is 12 amino acids. The CDR3 region is CASERAINEQFF. The CDR3, as DNA: TGTGCCAGCGAAAGGGCAATAAATGAGCAGTTCTTC.

This clonotype was seen just once. The chain employs TRBV27 and TRBJ1-3; no firm D call. The germline CDR1 and CDR2 sequences are MNHEY and SMNVEV (reference sequence). CDR3 size: 17 residues. Trimming cost V 2 bases and J 0 bases, with 14 bases left between them. The CDR3 reads CASSLRALGYSGNTIYF. Written as DNA, the CDR3 is TGTGCCAGCAGTTTAAGGGCACTTGGATACTCTGGAAACACCATATATTTT.

This chain joins TRBV20-1 and TRBJ2-7; TRBD2 agrees at 8 bases. V gave up 3 bases and J gave up 2 bases; unmatched junction bases: 6. The germline V gene encodes CDR1 DFQATT and CDR2 SNEGSKA (reference sequence). This CDR3 is built from 14 residues. The CDR3 spells CSASSREVAYEQYF. CDR3 DNA sequence: TGCAGTGCTAGTTCGCGGGAGGTCGCCTACGAGCAGTACTTC.

This clonotype was counted at least ten times. The gene calls are TRBV24-1 and TRBJ1-2, with 7 positions matching TRBD1. This CDR3 is built from 15 residues. Looked up from germline, CDR1 is KGHDR and CDR2 is SFDVKD. V lost 5 bases and J lost 3; bases outside the gene matches: 8. CDR3 in amino acids: CATSGPLGQYYGYTF. The CDR3 coding sequence is TGTGCCACCAGTGGCCCTTTGGGACAGTACTATGGCTACACCTTC.

This clonotype was picked up many times. The gene calls are TRBV7-2 and TRBJ2-7; TRBD2 matches at 8 bases. Losses at the gene ends were 5 bases for V and 2 bases for J; bases not matched to a gene: 11. From germline, CDR1 is SGHTA and CDR2 FQGNSA. CDR3 length: 16 residues. The CDR3 here is CASSPPGGTSTYEQYF. The CDR3 region has the DNA TGTGCCAGCAGCCCCCCGGGGGGGACGTCGACCTACGAGCAGTACTTC.

J is TRBJ2-6 and V is TRBV18, with no clear D. V was pared by 4 bases and J by 4 bases, with 11 bases between. Germline V gives CDR1 KGHSH, CDR2 LQKENI. There are 15 residues in the CDR3. In DNA, the CDR3 is TGTGCCAGCTCACTTTCTATCACCGGGGCCAACGTCCTGACTTTC. Translating gives CASSLSITGANVLTF.

There are many counts of this clonotype. The rearrangement joins TRBV4-3 to TRBJ2-3; 12 bases fit TRBD2. The CDR3 loop spans 17 amino acids. Losses at the gene ends were 3 bases for V and 4 bases for J; bases not matched to a gene: 8. From germline, CDR1 is LGHNA and CDR2 YSLEER. The CDR3 DNA sequence: TGCGCCAGCAGCCAGGGGACTAGCGGGTCATCAGCAGATACGCAGTATTTT. This gives the protein CASSQGTSGSSADTQYF.

This clonotype was recorded many times. The chain has TRBV5-1 and TRBJ2-1; D ambiguous. This CDR3 is 13 amino acids long. Germline loops: CDR1 SGHRS, CDR2 YFSETQ. Trimming removed 2 bases from V and 7 bases from J, with 10 bases in between. CDR3 nucleotides: TGCGCCAGCAGCTTAACAGAAGGGAATGAGCAGTTCTTC. It encodes CASSLTEGNEQFF.

In this sample, this clonotype turned up a few times. This chain connects TRBV19 to TRBJ1-5, with D uncertain. Between the trimmed V and J ends, which lost 7 bases and 6 bases, there was a span of 25 bases. CDR1 LNHDA and CDR2 SQIVND come from the germline V gene (reference sequence). The CDR3 runs 17 residues. DNA for the CDR3: TGTGCCAGTAATCCTTCAGCGGGCAGCACCTTCGGTCAGCCCCAGCATTTT. Encoded protein: CASNPSAGSTFGQPQHF. Looking up the rest from reference TRBV19 and TRBJ1-5 gives the full variable domain: DGGITQSPKYLFRKEGQNVTLSCEQNLNHDAMYWYRQDPGQGLRLIYYSQIVNDFQKGDIAEGYSVSREKKESFPLTVTSAQKNPTAFYLCASNPSAGSTFGQPQHFGDGTRLSIL.

This clonotype was detected many times. The chain recombines TRBV24-1 with TRBJ2-5; D call uncertain. The CDR3 totals 16 residues. V was trimmed by 2 bases and J by 2 bases, leaving 14 bases between them. Germline V gives CDR1 KGHDR, CDR2 SFDVKD. The CDR3 here is CATSDSHSRQQETQYF. The CDR3, as DNA: TGTGCCACCAGTGATTCGCACTCGCGCCAACAAGAGACCCAGTACTTC.

This clonotype was detected ten times or more. This rearrangement joins TRBV7-9 to TRBJ2-1, with 7 bases fitting TRBD2. The J segment lost 8 bases and the V segment lost 4 bases, leaving 8 bases of the junction unmatched. There are 14 residues in the CDR3. Germline V gene data show CDR1 as SEHNR and CDR2 as FQNEAQ (reference sequence). CDR3 region: CASSSRDYRHEQFF. DNA of the CDR3: TGTGCCAGCAGCTCCCGGGACTACCGGCATGAGCAGTTCTTC.

This clonotype appeared many times. J is TRBJ1-2 and V is TRBV30; D remains unclear. The germline CDR1 and CDR2 sequences are GTSNPN and SVGIG (reference sequence). The CDR3 length is 13 residues. Trimming cost V 6 bases and J 2 bases, with 13 bases left between them. Here the CDR3 reads CACSWVSNYGYTF. DNA of the CDR3: TGTGCCTGTTCCTGGGTCAGCAACTATGGCTACACCTTC.

Details on this clonotype: Mismatch with germline at one junction end may stem from a read error. V is TRBV12-5 and J is TRBJ2-1; D is uncertain. Per germline, CDR1 LGHNT and CDR2 FRNRAP. The CDR3 runs 17 residues. The CDR3 nucleotides read TGTGCTAGTGGTCAGTCGGTCCAGCGCGTCTCCTACAATGAGCAATTCTTC. Protein product: CASGQSVQRVSYNEQFF.

Notes on this clonotype: This may arise from a read error, as a much more abundant clone is one base away. The genes are TRBV10-3 and TRBJ2-1; maybe TRBD1 (6 bases). The CDR3 consists of 14 residues. Germline values: CDR1 ENHRY, CDR2 SYGVKD. CDR3 sequence reads: CAIKDRGSCNEQFF. In nucleotides, the CDR3 is TGTGCCATCAAGGACAGAGGTTCCTGCAATGAGCAGTTCTTC.

This clonotype has a count of ten or more. J is TRBJ2-7 and V is TRBV28; either TRBD1 or TRBD2 may fit D (7 bases each). CDR3 length equals 12 residues. Trimming removed 11 bases at V and 5 bases at J, with 16 bases between. The germline V gene encodes CDR1 MDHEN and CDR2 SYDVKM. The CDR3: CALQGRDHEQYF. The CDR3 DNA reads as TGTGCCTTACAGGGGAGGGACCACGAGCAGTACTTC.

Here the CDR3 DNA reads TGTGCCAGCAGCCCGACATCCATCACAGCGGGAGGGATCAATGAGCAGTTCTTC. Translation gives CASSPTSITAGGINEQFF. V usage is TRBV4-2 and J usage is TRBJ2-1; 10 nucleotides agree with TRBD2. Trimming at V came to 4 bases and at J to 6 bases, leaving 15 bases not matched to a gene. The germline V gene encodes CDR1 LGHNA and CDR2 YNFKEQ. The CDR3 has 18 residues.

This clonotype was seen ten or more times. J is TRBJ2-7 and V is TRBV6-6, with D perhaps matching TRBD2 (6 bases). The CDR3 spans 15 residues. Germline V CDR1 and CDR2: MNHNY, SVGAGI (reference sequence). The V end lost 2 bases, the J end lost 5 bases, and 16 bases lay between the germline ends. CDR3 nucleotides: TGTGCCAGCAGTTACCCGAGGTCGGGAGCCAACGAGCAGTACTTC. It encodes CASSYPRSGANEQYF.

Only a few counts were recorded for this clonotype. The V call is TRBV7-2, the J call TRBJ1-3; D gene unclear. Germline V lookup: CDR1 SGHTA, CDR2 FQGNSA. The CDR3 sequence is 17 residues long. The V gene lost 1 base and the J gene lost 4 bases, with 17 bases spanning the gap. The chain's CDR3 is CASSLVAFWALGNTIYF. Here the CDR3 DNA reads TGTGCCAGCAGCTTAGTAGCCTTTTGGGCGTTGGGAAACACCATATATTTT. Variable domain in full (rest from reference TRBV7-2 and TRBJ1-3): GAGVSQSPSNKVTEKGKDVELRCDPISGHTALYWYRQSLGQGLEFLIYFQGNSAPDKSGLPSDRFSAERTGGSVSTLTIQRTQQEDSAVYLCASSLVAFWALGNTIYFGEGSWLTVV.

The rearrangement links TRBV18 to TRBJ1-3, with TRBD1 as a possible D gene (5 bases). Germline V gives CDR1 KGHSH, CDR2 LQKENI. The V gene lost 3 bases and the J gene lost 0 bases, with 9 bases spanning the gap. This CDR3 is built from 15 residues. The CDR3 protein is CASSPGLNSGNTIYF. CDR3 coding DNA: TGTGCCAGCTCACCGGGACTGAACTCTGGAAACACCATATATTTT.

In its sample, this clonotype was seen many times. This chain uses TRBV28 with TRBJ2-1, with TRBD1 identical over 7 bases. Germline V gene data show CDR1 as MDHEN and CDR2 as SYDVKM. The CDR3 has 20 amino acids. The ends lost 5 bases at V and 0 bases at J; junction bases unmatched: 19. The CDR3 reads CASSPFGPRRDSSSYNEQFF. The CDR3 DNA reads as TGTGCCAGCAGTCCCTTTGGTCCGCGTCGGGACAGTAGCTCCTACAATGAGCAGTTCTTC.

This clonotype was found a few times. The chain has TRBV3-1 and TRBJ2-5; possibly TRBD1 or TRBD2 for D (5 bases each). This CDR3 comprises 16 residues. Germline CDR1 and CDR2: LGHDT and YNNKEL (reference sequence). Trimming removed 4 bases from V and 3 bases from J, with 18 bases in between. Here the CDR3 reads CASSPPNRGQKETQYF. CDR3 DNA: TGTGCCAGCAGCCCTCCAAATCGGGGCCAAAAAGAGACCCAGTACTTC.

This clonotype was recorded a few times. At one of its ends the junction is not consistent with the germline gene, which may arise from a read error. The chain uses TRBV27 and TRBJ1-1, with D possibly TRBD1 on 5 matching bases. In germline, CDR1 is MNHEY, CDR2 SMNVEV (reference sequence). CDR3 length equals 17 residues. The CDR3 nucleotides read TGTGCCAGCAGTCGTAACCGGGGCCAAGGGGAAAACACTGAAGCTTCCTTT. The encoded protein is CASSRNRGQGENTEASF.

In its sample, this clonotype was seen many times. The J gene is TRBJ1-2, the V gene TRBV28, with TRBD1 identical over 7 bases. The germline V gene has CDR1 MDHEN and CDR2 SYDVKM. The CDR3 loop spans 13 amino acids. V lost 10 bases to trimming and J lost 3 bases; unmatched junction nucleotides: 8. This chain's CDR3 is CATQSGTDYGYTF. The CDR3 region has the DNA TGTGCCACGCAATCCGGGACAGACTATGGCTACACCTTC.

In this sample, this clonotype turned up a few times. The chain combines TRBV12-5 with TRBJ1-2; maybe TRBD1 (5 bases). Trimming removed 0 bases from V and 3 bases from J, with 17 bases in between. Per germline, CDR1 LGHNT and CDR2 FRNRAP. The CDR3 totals 17 residues. The CDR3 sequence: CASGLVLSGQPHYGYTF. CDR3 in DNA: TGTGCTAGTGGTTTGGTACTGTCAGGACAACCACACTATGGCTACACCTTC.

Many counts were recorded for this clonotype. This sequence joins TRBV18 and TRBJ1-2; D is ambiguous. Germline CDR1 and CDR2: KGHSH and LQKENI. Trimming left V 1 base short and J 6 bases short, with 9 bases between. This CDR3 is 13 amino acids long. This CDR3 is CASSPQGFDGYTF. DNA of the CDR3: TGTGCCAGCTCACCACAGGGTTTCGATGGCTACACCTTC. Looking up the rest from reference TRBV18 and TRBJ1-2 gives the full variable domain: NAGVMQNPRHLVRRRGQEARLRCSPMKGHSHVYWYRQLPEEGLKFMVYLQKENIIDESGMPKERFSAEFPKEGPSILRIQQVVRGDSAAYFCASSPQGFDGYTFGSGTRLTVV.